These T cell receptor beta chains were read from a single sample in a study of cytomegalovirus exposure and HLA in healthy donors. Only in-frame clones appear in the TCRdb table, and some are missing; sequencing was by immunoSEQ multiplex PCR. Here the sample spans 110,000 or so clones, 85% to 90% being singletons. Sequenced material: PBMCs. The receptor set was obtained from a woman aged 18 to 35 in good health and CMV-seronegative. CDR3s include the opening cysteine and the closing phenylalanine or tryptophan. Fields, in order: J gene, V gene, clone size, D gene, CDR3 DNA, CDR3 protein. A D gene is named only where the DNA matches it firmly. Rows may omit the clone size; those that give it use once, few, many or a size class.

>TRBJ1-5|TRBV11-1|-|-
TGTGCCAGCAGCTTAGCGGTCGAGTGGCCCCAGCATTTT
CASSLAVEWPQHF
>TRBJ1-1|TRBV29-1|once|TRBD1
TGCAGTGCCCGGGGACAGGGCATCGAAGCTTTCTTT
CSARGQGIEAFF
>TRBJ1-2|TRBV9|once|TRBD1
TGTGCCAGCAGCCACGGGACAGGGGGCCTCGGCTACACCTTC
CASSHGTGGLGYTF
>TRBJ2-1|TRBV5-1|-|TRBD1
TGCGCCAGCAGCCCAACACAGGGGGCCTACAATGAGCAGTTCTTC
CASSPTQGAYNEQFF
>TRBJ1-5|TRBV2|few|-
TGTGCCAGCAGTGCGGGTCAGCCCCAGCATTTT
CASSAGQPQHF
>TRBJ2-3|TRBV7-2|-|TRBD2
TGTGCCAGCAGCCATGGTCCGTATAGCGGGAGACGAAGCACAGATACGCAGTATTTT
CASSHGPYSGRRSTDTQYF
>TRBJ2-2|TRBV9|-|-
TGTGCCAGCAGCCCTACGAACACCGGGGAGCTGTTTTTT
CASSPTNTGELFF
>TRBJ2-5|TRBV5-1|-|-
TGCGCCAGCAGCTTGGCCAGGGTTACCGCAGAGACCCAGTACTTC
CASSLARVTAETQYF
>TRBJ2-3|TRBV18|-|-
TGTGCCAGCTCACCAGGGGGCTCAGATACGCAGTATTTT
CASSPGGSDTQYF
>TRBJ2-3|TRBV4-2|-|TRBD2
TGTGCCAGCAGCCCCCCACCCGGCGGGGGGCGGGAGGTGTATACGCAGTATTTT
CASSPPPGGGREVYTQYF
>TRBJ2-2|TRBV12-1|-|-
TGTGCCAGCAGCTTTGACCGGGACAGGCAGAACACCGGGGAGCTGTTTTTT
CASSFDRDRQNTGELFF
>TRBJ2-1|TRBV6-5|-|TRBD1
TGTGCCAGCAGCCAAGACAGGGGAAGCTACAATGAGCAGTTCTTC
CASSQDRGSYNEQFF
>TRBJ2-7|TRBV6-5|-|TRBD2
TGTGCCAGCAGTTACACTGGCGGGAGCGGGTCCTACGAGCAGTACTTC
CASSYTGGSGSYEQYF
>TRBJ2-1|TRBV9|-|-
TGTGCCAGCAGCGAGGGGGGGGCTAGGGTGGAGCAGTTCTTC
CASSEGGARVEQFF
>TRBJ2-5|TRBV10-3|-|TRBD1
TGTGCCATCAGTGAACAGGGGAAAGAGACCCAGTACTTC
CAISEQGKETQYF
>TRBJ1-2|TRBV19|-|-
TGTGCCACCAGCAGGGTTCGGTATGGCTACACCTTC
CATSRVRYGYTF
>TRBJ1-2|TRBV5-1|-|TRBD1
TGCGCCAGCAGCCAGACAGGGGGCGGCTATGGCTACACCTTC
CASSQTGGGYGYTF
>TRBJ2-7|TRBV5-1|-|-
TGCGCCAGCAGCTTGTCCCAGTCCTACGAGCAGTACTTC
CASSLSQSYEQYF
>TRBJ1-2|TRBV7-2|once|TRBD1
TGTGCCAGCAGTGCCCCGGACAGGGGACTATATGGCTACACCTTC
CASSAPDRGLYGYTF
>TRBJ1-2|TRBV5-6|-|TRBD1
TGTGCCAGCACCGACCGACAGGGTCATGGAGGCTACACCTTC
CASTDRQGHGGYTF
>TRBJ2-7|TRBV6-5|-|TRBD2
TGTGCCACCAGGACTGAGGCTAGCGGGGGGGAAGAGCAGTACTTC
CATRTEASGGEEQYF
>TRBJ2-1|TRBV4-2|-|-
TGTGCCAGCAGCCAAGATTGGAGGGGCACCTACAATGAGCAGTTCTTC
CASSQDWRGTYNEQFF